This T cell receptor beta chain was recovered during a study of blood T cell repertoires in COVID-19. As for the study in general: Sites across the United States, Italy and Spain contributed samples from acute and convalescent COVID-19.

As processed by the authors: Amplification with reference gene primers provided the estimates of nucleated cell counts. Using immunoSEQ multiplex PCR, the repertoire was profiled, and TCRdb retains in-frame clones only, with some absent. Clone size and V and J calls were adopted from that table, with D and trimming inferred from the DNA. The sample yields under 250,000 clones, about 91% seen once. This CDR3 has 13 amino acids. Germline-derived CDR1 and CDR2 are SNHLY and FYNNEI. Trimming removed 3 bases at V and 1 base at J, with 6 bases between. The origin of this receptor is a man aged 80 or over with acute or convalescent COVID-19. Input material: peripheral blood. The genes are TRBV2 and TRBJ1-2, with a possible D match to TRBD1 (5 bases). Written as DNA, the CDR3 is TGTGCCAGCAGTGAGGGACTTAACTATGGCTACACCTTC. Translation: CASSEGLNYGYTF.